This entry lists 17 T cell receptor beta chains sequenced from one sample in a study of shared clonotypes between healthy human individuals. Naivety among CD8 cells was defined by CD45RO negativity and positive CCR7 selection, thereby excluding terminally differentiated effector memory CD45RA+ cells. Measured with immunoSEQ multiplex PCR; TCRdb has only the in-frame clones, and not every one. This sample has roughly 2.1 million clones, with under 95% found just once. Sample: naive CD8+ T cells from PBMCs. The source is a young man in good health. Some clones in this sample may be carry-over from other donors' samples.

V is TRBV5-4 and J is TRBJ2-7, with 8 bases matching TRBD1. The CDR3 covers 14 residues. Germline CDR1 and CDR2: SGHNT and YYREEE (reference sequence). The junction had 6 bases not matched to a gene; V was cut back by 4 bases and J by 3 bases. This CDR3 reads CASSGDRGGYEQYF. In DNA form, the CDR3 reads TGTGCCAGCAGCGGAGACAGGGGAGGCTACGAGCAGTACTTC.

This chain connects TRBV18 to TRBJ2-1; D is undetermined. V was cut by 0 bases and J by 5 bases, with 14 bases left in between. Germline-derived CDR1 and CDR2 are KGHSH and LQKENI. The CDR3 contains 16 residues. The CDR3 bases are TGTGCCAGCTCACCACCGGCACAGTCCCTCGACAATGAGCAGTTCTTC. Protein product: CASSPPAQSLDNEQFF. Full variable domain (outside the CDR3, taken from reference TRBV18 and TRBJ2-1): NAGVMQNPRHLVRRRGQEARLRCSPMKGHSHVYWYRQLPEEGLKFMVYLQKENIIDESGMPKERFSAEFPKEGPSILRIQQVVRGDSAAYFCASSPPAQSLDNEQFFGPGTRLTVL.

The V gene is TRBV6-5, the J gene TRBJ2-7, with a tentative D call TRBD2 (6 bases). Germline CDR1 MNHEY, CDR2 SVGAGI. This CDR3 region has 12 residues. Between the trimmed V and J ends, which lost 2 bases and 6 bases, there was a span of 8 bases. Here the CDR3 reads CASSYRGAEQYF. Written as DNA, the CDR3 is TGTGCCAGCAGTTACCGCGGGGCCGAGCAGTACTTC.

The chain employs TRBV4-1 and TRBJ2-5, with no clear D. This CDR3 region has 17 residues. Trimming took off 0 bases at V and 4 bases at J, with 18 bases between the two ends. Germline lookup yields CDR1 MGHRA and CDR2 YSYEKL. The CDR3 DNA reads TGCGCCAGCAGCCAAGAAGGACGAGGCCCTTGGACAGAGACCCAGTACTTC. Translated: CASSQEGRGPWTETQYF.

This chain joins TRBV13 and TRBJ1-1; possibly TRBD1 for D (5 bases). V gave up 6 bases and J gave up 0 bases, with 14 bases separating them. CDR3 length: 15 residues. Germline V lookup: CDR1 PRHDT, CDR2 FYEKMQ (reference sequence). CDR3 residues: CASSSGGGMNTEAFF. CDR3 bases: TGTGCCAGCAGTTCCGGTGGGGGAATGAACACTGAAGCTTTCTTT.

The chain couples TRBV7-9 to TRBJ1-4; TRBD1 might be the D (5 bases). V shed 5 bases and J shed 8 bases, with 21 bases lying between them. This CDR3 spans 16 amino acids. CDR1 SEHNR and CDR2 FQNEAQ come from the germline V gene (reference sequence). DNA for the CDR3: TGTGCCAGCAGCCCCCCCAGGGTGGGGCCTGGGGAAAAACTGTTTTTT. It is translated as CASSPPRVGPGEKLFF.

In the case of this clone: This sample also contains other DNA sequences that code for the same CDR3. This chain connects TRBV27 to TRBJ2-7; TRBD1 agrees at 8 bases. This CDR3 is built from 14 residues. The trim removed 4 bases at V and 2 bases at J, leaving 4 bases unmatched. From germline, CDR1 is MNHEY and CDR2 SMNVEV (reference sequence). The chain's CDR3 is CASSSGQGTYEQYF. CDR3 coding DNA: TGTGCCAGCAGTTCAGGACAGGGAACCTACGAGCAGTACTTC.

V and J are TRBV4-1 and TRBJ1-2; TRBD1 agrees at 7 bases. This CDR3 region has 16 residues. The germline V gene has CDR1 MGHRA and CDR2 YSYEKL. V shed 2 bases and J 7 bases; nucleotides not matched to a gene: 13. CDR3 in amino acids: CASSQSSEGAGGGYTF. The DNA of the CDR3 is TGCGCCAGCAGCCAAAGTAGTGAGGGGGCGGGTGGTGGCTACACCTTC.

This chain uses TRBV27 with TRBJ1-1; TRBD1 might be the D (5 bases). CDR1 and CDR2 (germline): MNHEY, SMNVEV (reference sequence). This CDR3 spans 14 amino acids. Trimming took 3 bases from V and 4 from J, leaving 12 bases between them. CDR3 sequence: CASSLGGTSTEAFF. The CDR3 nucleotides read TGTGCCAGCAGTTTGGGGGGGACCAGCACTGAAGCTTTCTTT.

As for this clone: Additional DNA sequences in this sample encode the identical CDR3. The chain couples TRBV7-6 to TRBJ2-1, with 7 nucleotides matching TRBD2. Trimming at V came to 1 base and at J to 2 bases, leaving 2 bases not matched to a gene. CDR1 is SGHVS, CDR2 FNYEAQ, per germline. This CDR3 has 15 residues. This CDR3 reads CASSLGGGTYNEQFF. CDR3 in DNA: TGTGCCAGCAGCTTAGGCGGGGGTACCTACAATGAGCAGTTCTTC.

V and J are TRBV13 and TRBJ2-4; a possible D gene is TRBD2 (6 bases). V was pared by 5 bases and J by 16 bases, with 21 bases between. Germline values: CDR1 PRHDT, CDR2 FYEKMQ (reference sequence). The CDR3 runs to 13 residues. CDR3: CASSLREPSLGYF. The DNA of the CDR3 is TGTGCCAGCAGCCTTCGGGAGCCATCTTTGGGATACTTC.

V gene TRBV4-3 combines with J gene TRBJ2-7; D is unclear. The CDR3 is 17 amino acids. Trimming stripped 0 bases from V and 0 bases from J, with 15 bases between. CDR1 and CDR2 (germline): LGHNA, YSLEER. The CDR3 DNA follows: TGCGCCAGCAGCCAAGACCTTCGATTAGGCCGCTCCTACGAGCAGTACTTC. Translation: CASSQDLRLGRSYEQYF.

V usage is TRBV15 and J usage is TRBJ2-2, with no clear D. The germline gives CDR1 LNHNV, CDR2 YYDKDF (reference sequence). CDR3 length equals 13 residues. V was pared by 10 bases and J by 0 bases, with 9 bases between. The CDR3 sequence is CAIVGPNTGELFF. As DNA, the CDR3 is TGTGCCATCGTTGGACCGAACACCGGGGAGCTGTTTTTT. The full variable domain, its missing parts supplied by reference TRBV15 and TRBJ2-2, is DAMVIQNPRYQVTQFGKPVTLSCSQTLNHNVMYWYQQKSSQAPKLLFHYYDKDFNNEADTPDNFQSRRPNTSFCFLDIRSPGLGDTAMYLCAIVGPNTGELFFGEGSRLTVL.

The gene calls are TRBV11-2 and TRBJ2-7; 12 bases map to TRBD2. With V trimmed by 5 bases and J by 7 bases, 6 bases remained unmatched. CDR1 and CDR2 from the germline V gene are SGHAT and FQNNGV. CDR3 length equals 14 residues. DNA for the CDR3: TGTGCCAGCAGCCGACTAGCGGGAGCGGGAGAGCAGTACTTC. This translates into CASSRLAGAGEQYF. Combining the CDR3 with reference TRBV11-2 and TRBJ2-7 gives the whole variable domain EAGVAQSPRYKIIEKRQSVAFWCNPISGHATLYWYQQILGQGPKLLIQFQNNGVVDDSQLPKDRFSAERLKGVDSTLKIQPAKLEDSAVYLCASSRLAGAGEQYFGPGTRLTVT.

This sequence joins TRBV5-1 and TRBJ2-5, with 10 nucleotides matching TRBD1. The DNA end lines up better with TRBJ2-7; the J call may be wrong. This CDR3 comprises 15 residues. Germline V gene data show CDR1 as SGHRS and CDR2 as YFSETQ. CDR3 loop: CASRETGGSSYEQYF. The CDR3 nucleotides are TGCGCCAGCAGGGAGACAGGGGGCAGCTCCTACGAGCAGTACTTC.

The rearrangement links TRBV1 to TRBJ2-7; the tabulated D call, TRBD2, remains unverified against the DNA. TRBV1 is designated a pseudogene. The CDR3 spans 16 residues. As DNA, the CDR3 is TGCACCAGCAGCCAAGGACTAGCGGGAGCCCCCTACGAGCAGTACTTC. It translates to CTSSQGLAGAPYEQYF.

The CDR3 region is CASGPGTRPSTDTQYF. The CDR3 DNA reads as TGTGCTAGTGGGCCCGGGACGCGACCTAGCACAGATACGCAGTATTTT. This chain connects TRBV12-5 to TRBJ2-3, with D perhaps being TRBD1 or TRBD2 (5 bases each). CDR3 length: 16 amino acids. Germline V gene lookup returns CDR1 LGHNT and CDR2 FRNRAP. V lost 6 bases, J lost 0 bases, and 16 bases lay in between.